These T cell receptor beta chains were read from a single sample in a study of blood T cell repertoires in COVID-19. Repertoires were generated with immunoSEQ multiplex PCR, while TCRdb's copy carries only in-frame clones and drops some. The sample lists fewer than 300,000 clones, roughly 89% occurring once. Sequencing input: peripheral blood. All receptors derive from a man younger than 45 with acute or convalescent COVID-19. Each CDR3 is given with its conserved first and last residue. The D gene is left open where the match is weak. Not every row has a clone size; where given, it reads once, few, many or a size class.

CDR3 protein: CASSLGGLARSSYEQYF
CDR3 DNA: TGTGCCAGCAGCTTAGGAGGGCTAGCGAGGAGCTCCTACGAGCAGTACTTC
D gene: -
J gene: TRBJ2-7
clone size: -
V gene: TRBV11-2

CDR3 protein: CAWLYPAPEAFF
CDR3 DNA: TGTGCCTGGCTATACCCCGCACCTGAAGCTTTCTTT
D gene: -
J gene: TRBJ1-1
clone size: -
V gene: TRBV30

CDR3 protein: CASTVTGGGPDNTGELFF
CDR3 DNA: TGTGCCAGCACCGTAACCGGGGGTGGTCCTGATAACACCGGGGAGCTGTTTTTT
D gene: -
J gene: TRBJ2-2
clone size: -
V gene: TRBV11-2

CDR3 protein: CASSQNYGYTF
CDR3 DNA: TGTGCCAGCAGTCAAAACTATGGCTACACCTTC
D gene: -
J gene: TRBJ1-2
clone size: -
V gene: TRBV28

CDR3 protein: CASGLLVAGYTF
CDR3 DNA: TGTGCTAGTGGTTTGCTGGTTGCGGGCTACACCTTC
D gene: -
J gene: TRBJ1-2
clone size: few
V gene: TRBV12-5

CDR3 protein: CASSMTGALNEKLFF
CDR3 DNA: TGTGCCAGCAGTATGACAGGAGCCCTTAATGAAAAACTGTTTTTT
D gene: -
J gene: TRBJ1-4
clone size: -
V gene: TRBV27

CDR3 protein: CASSLDPDNSPLHF
CDR3 DNA: TGTGCCAGCAGCCTAGACCCAGATAATTCACCCCTCCACTTT
D gene: -
J gene: TRBJ1-6
clone size: -
V gene: TRBV6-5

CDR3 protein: CSVETGDYNEQFF
CDR3 DNA: TGCAGCGTTGAGACAGGGGACTACAATGAGCAGTTCTTC
D gene: TRBD1
J gene: TRBJ2-1
clone size: -
V gene: TRBV29-1

CDR3 protein: CASSDPDREYNSPLHF
CDR3 DNA: TGTGCCAGCAGTGATCCAGACAGGGAGTATAATTCACCCCTCCACTTT
D gene: TRBD1
J gene: TRBJ1-6
clone size: -
V gene: TRBV6-1

CDR3 protein: CASKVGLAGSHEQFF
CDR3 DNA: TGTGCCAGCAAGGTTGGGCTAGCGGGTTCCCATGAGCAGTTCTTC
D gene: TRBD2
J gene: TRBJ2-1
clone size: -
V gene: TRBV2

CDR3 protein: CASSSLAGGLNEQFF
CDR3 DNA: TGTGCCAGCAGCTCCCTAGCGGGGGGACTCAATGAGCAGTTCTTC
D gene: TRBD2
J gene: TRBJ2-1
clone size: -
V gene: TRBV7-3

CDR3 protein: CASSFLGQGYSQPQHF
CDR3 DNA: TGTGCCAGTAGTTTTCTGGGACAGGGGTATTCTCAGCCCCAGCATTTT
D gene: TRBD1
J gene: TRBJ1-5
clone size: -
V gene: TRBV19

CDR3 protein: CASSFGEEQFF
CDR3 DNA: TGTGCCAGCAGTTTTGGAGAGGAGCAGTTCTTC
D gene: -
J gene: TRBJ2-1
clone size: -
V gene: TRBV6-2/TRBV6-3

CDR3 protein: CASSLAGGEETQYF
CDR3 DNA: TGCGCCAGCAGCTTGGCCGGCGGGGAGGAGACCCAGTACTTC
D gene: -
J gene: TRBJ2-5
clone size: -
V gene: TRBV5-1